These T cell receptor beta chains were read from a single sample in a study of monozygotic twins with inflammatory bowel disease. TCRdb re-analyzed the 5' RACE reads; it lists each CDR3 protein once, without DNA. The sample shows 90,000 to 110,000 distinct CDR3 sequences, and around 12% sits with its ten largest clones. Sequenced: blood. Receptor source: a human donor with ulcerative colitis or Crohn's disease, or a healthy co-twin of an affected twin (not recorded which). The CDR3 runs from the conserved cysteine through the conserved F or W.

J | V | CDR3
TRBJ1-2 | TRBV7-2 | CASSLEGGGYGYTF
TRBJ2-1 | TRBV24-1 | CATSVPGLVDEQFF
TRBJ1-3 | TRBV9 | CASTDGMHSGNTIYF
TRBJ2-3 | TRBV9 | CASSGDISDTQYF
TRBJ2-7 | TRBV7-3 | CASSFKVSAYEQYF
TRBJ2-2 | TRBV4-2 | CASSQAARDFLAGELFF
TRBJ1-1 | TRBV5-1 | CASSDTGGVTEAFF
TRBJ2-2 | TRBV25-1 | CASSVWGTGELFF
TRBJ2-1 | TRBV19 | CASRPGPRDNEQFF
TRBJ2-5 | TRBV5-1 | CASTPGQGETQYF
TRBJ2-7 | TRBV11-3 | CASNSGLAVEEQYF
TRBJ2-5 | TRBV7-9 | CASSSRQGDARETQYF
TRBJ2-1 | TRBV4-2 | CASSQGLAGGEDEQFF
TRBJ2-7 | TRBV20-1 | CSAPFLSSYEQYF
TRBJ2-2 | TRBV15 | CATSRDGTTNTGELFF
TRBJ1-3 | TRBV29-1 | CSVGQVGISGNTIYF
TRBJ2-1 | TRBV5-5 | CASSLTGVSYNEQFF
TRBJ1-1 | TRBV30 | CAWSVSGDGGTEAFF
TRBJ1-1 | TRBV15 | CATSGEWGGPEAFF
TRBJ1-1 | TRBV19 | CASSIVPGEEGEAFF
TRBJ2-3 | TRBV3-1 | CASSQDGLAGATDTQYF
TRBJ2-2 | TRBV4-1 | CASSQVSDWGSGGANTGELFF
TRBJ2-7 | TRBV12-3/TRBV12-4 | CASSSPTGSGRSEQYF
TRBJ1-1 | TRBV2 | CASKDRANTEAFF
TRBJ1-2 | TRBV7-2 | CASSFLSHNSDGYTF
TRBJ1-2 | TRBV6-2/TRBV6-3 | CASRNPNYGYTF
TRBJ2-1 | TRBV7-9 | CASSLIVDRSSNEQFF
TRBJ2-1 | TRBV4-3 | CASSPRLEYNEQFF
TRBJ1-1 | TRBV5-1 | CASSAGTRAEAFF
TRBJ2-2 | TRBV6-2/TRBV6-3 | CASRRGPTGELFF
TRBJ2-1 | TRBV11-3 | CASSLFSGLAGGSEQFF
TRBJ1-2 | TRBV5-1 | CASSPWTGNSGGYTF
TRBJ2-3 | TRBV9 | CASSLGQGYGGDTQYF
TRBJ1-2 | TRBV2 | CASSVNREARGYTF
TRBJ2-1 | TRBV3-1 | CASSQEAASSSYNEQFF
TRBJ2-7 | TRBV29-1 | CSVDGTRDEQYF
TRBJ2-7 | TRBV4-3 | CASSQDLGEKGSEQYF